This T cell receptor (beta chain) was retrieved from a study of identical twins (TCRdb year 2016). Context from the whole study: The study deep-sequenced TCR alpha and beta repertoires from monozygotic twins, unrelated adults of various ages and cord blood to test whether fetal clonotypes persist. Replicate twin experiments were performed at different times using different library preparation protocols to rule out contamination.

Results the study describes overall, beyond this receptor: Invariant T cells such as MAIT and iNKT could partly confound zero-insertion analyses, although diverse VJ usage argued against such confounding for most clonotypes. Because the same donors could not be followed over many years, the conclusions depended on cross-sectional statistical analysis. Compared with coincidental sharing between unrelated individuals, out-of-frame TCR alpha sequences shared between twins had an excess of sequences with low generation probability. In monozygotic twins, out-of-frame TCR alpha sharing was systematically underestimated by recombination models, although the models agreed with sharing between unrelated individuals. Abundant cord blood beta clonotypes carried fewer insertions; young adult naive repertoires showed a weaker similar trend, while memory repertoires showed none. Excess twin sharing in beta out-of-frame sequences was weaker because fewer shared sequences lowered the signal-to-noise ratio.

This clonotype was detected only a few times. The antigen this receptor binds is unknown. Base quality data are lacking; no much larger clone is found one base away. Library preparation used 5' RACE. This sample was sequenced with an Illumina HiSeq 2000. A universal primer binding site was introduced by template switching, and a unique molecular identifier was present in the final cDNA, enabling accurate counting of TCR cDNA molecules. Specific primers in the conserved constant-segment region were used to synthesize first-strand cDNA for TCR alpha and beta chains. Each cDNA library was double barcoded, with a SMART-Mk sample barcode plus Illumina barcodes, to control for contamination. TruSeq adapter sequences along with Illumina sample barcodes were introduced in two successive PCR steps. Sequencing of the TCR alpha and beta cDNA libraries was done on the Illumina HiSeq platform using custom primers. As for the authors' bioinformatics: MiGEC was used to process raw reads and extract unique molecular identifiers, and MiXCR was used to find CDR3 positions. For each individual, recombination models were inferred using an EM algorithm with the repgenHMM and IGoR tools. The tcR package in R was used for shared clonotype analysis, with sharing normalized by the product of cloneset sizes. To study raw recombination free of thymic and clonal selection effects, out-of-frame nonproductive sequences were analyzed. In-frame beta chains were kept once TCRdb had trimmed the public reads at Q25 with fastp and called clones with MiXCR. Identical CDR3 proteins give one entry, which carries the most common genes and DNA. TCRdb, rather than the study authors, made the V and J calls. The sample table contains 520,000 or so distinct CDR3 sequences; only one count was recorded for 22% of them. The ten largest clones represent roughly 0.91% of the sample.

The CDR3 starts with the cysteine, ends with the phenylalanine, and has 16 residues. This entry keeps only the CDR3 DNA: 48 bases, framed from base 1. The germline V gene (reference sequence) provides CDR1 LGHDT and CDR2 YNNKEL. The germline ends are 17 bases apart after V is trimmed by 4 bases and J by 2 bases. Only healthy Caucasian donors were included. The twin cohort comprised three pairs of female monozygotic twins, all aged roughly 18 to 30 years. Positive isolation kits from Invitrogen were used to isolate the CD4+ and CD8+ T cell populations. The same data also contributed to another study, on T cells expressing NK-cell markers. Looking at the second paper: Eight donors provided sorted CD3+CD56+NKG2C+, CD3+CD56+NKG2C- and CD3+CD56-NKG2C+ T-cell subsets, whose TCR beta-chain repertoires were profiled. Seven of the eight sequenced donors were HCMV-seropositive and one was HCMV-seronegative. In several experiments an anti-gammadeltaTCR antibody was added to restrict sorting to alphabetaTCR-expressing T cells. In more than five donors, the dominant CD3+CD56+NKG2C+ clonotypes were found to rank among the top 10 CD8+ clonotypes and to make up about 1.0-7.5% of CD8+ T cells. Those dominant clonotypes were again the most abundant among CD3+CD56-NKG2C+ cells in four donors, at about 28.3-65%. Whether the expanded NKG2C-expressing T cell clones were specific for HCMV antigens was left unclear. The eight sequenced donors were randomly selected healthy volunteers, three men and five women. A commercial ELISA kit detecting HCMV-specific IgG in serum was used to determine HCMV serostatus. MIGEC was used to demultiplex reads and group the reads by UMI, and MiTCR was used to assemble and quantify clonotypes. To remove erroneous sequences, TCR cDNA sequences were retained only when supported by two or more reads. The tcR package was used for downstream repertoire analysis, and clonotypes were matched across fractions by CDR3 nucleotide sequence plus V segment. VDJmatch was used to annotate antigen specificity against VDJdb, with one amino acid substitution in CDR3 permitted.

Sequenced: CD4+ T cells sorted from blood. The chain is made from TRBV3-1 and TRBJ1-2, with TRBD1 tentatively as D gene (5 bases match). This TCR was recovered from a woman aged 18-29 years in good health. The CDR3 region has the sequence CASSRTSDTANYGYTF. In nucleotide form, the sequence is TGTGCCAGCAGCCGAACATCGGACACAGCGAACTATGGCTACACCTTC.